The rows below give T cell receptor beta chains drawn from one sample of a study of identical twins. In TCRdb, the 5' RACE reads were re-called with MiXCR into one record per CDR3 protein. The sample shows around 550,000 distinct CDR3 sequences, roughly 15% of them seen only once. These sequences were also reported in another study, on yellow fever vaccine responses in identical twins.

What was sequenced was CD4+ T cells sorted from blood. The receptors shown here come from a woman aged 18-29 years in good health. Each CDR3 is given without its conserved first and last residue.

>14|TRBV4-2|TRBJ2-7
ASSQGGSGLAYEQY
>10|TRBV20-1|TRBJ2-3
SGASGEYTQY
>10|TRBV6-1|TRBJ2-5
ASGRGQETQY
>14|TRBV14|TRBJ2-7
ASSLLGGLAGNEQY
>13|TRBV20-1|TRBJ2-7
SARGAWTGYSEQY
>14|TRBV19|TRBJ2-1
ASSTRLAGDHNEQF
>11|TRBV3-1|TRBJ2-1
ASSQDGYNEQF
>13|TRBV11-2|TRBJ2-1
ASSLPLAGGHEQF
>12|TRBV11-2|TRBJ2-2
ASSPRVGTGELF
>11|TRBV5-1|TRBJ2-5
ASSLGIKETQY
>13|TRBV11-2|TRBJ2-7
ASSPWGKPPYEQY
>15|TRBV3-1|TRBJ2-1
ACSQYGTSGPYNEQF
>12|TRBV12-3/TRBV12-4|TRBJ2-3
ASSFFTGPDTQY
>13|TRBV6-2/TRBV6-3|TRBJ2-1
ASIASRAPYNEQF
>13|TRBV4-1|TRBJ2-2
ASSPPDADTGELF
>14|TRBV4-1|TRBJ2-1
ASSPRLAGDSNEQF
>13|TRBV5-1|TRBJ1-6
ASSFDRGVGSPLH
>13|TRBV4-1|TRBJ2-7
ASSQDVRSSYEQY
>17|TRBV4-1|TRBJ2-4
ASSQGGQGSGMAKNIQY
>14|TRBV6-1|TRBJ1-6
ASSATGAFRNSPLH
>14|TRBV12-3/TRBV12-4|TRBJ1-5
ASSFSQGARGQPQH
>12|TRBV18|TRBJ2-5
ASSPQAGPETQY
>10|TRBV5-1|TRBJ2-5
ASSPDGGTQY
>9|TRBV28|TRBJ1-2
ASNRYYGYT
>9|TRBV7-2|TRBJ2-2
ASSLAVKLF
>13|TRBV5-6|TRBJ2-3
ASSQQDLGTDTQY
>13|TRBV5-1|TRBJ2-4
ASSWTGQGWDIQY
>13|TRBV5-1|TRBJ2-1
ASSLVQDSYNEQF
>12|TRBV12-3/TRBV12-4|TRBJ2-1
ASSLGGAGVEQF
>15|TRBV24-1|TRBJ2-2
ATSDFSAGPNTGELF
>11|TRBV20-1|TRBJ2-1
SVSGRVGNEQF
>13|TRBV7-3|TRBJ2-3
ASSITGQGADTQY
>11|TRBV2|TRBJ2-2
ASRGVYTGELF
>13|TRBV20-1|TRBJ1-6
SAPGQGDYNSPLH
>12|TRBV20-1|TRBJ1-3
SATIESAGNTIY
>14|TRBV3-1|TRBJ2-2
ASSQGRTGNTGELF
>11|TRBV12-3/TRBV12-4|TRBJ2-1
ASTTLGRHEQF
>12|TRBV29-1|TRBJ2-1
SVVDRILIREQF
>13|TRBV27|TRBJ2-2
ASSFSAMGTGELF
>10|TRBV2|TRBJ1-5
ASRQGTQPQH
>12|TRBV5-5|TRBJ2-5
ASSFLPDQETQY
>13|TRBV2|TRBJ2-3
ASRGTIGSGDTQY
>14|TRBV2|TRBJ2-2
ASSPVSRGGPGELF
>14|TRBV27|TRBJ2-1
ASSGPPGNNYNEQF
>11|TRBV5-1|TRBJ2-7
ASSIDRDYEQY
>15|TRBV15|TRBJ2-1
ATSREKPGTSLHEQF
>13|TRBV12-3/TRBV12-4|TRBJ1-1
ASSRNRDMNTEAF
>11|TRBV27|TRBJ2-3
ASSFQGAGAQY
>15|TRBV6-5|TRBJ2-2
ASSNPPRHLRTGELF
>12|TRBV11-3|TRBJ1-2
ASSLGPGSYGYT
>17|TRBV20-1|TRBJ2-3
SASRLAGFLTPLTDTQY
>13|TRBV25-1|TRBJ2-5
ASSESLTGRETQY
>9|TRBV20-1|TRBJ1-1
SADGQVEAF
>12|TRBV20-1|TRBJ2-7
SASRLAGEYEQY
>9|TRBV28|TRBJ1-2
ASSLSRGYT
>17|TRBV5-1|TRBJ2-1
ASRGVMDSGGLTYNEQF
>17|TRBV7-8|TRBJ2-1
ASSLATSGGGWGYNEQF
>13|TRBV12-3/TRBV12-4|TRBJ2-1
ASSLAGSGDGEQF
>14|TRBV28|TRBJ2-5
ASSTPGQGAQETQY